One sample yielded the 26 T cell receptor beta chains listed below, sequenced in a study of TIL therapy for anti-PD-1-resistant metastatic lung cancer. The libraries were made with immunoSEQ v3. Method: immunoSEQ multiplex PCR; TCRdb's copy keeps in-frame clones and lacks some. This table has approximately 92,000 clones, roughly 65% appearing once. The time point: pre-treatment sample, taken before nivolumab and TIL therapy. Tumor tissue came from excised metastases, mostly pleural nodules or supraclavicular lymph nodes. The specimen comprised tumor tissue, sampled at baseline. These receptors were collected from a person aged 25-85 years with non-small cell lung cancer.

The chain links TRBV7-9 to TRBJ2-6; D is unclear. V was clipped by 5 bases and J by 3 bases, with 11 bases between them. Looked up from germline, CDR1 is SEHNR and CDR2 is FQNEAQ (reference sequence). The CDR3 length is 15 residues. This chain's CDR3 is CASSVQRDGANVLTF. The CDR3 DNA reads TGTGCCAGCAGCGTCCAGAGAGATGGGGCCAACGTCCTGACTTTC.

The sample holds a few counts of this clone. CDR3 bases: TGTGCCTGGAACCTAGCGGGACTGCAGTATTTT. Protein sequence: CAWNLAGLQYF. The V call is TRBV30, the J call TRBJ2-3, with 9 bases identical to TRBD2. The CDR3 extends over 11 amino acids. J gave up 11 bases and V 4 bases, and 4 bases lay outside the gene matches. The germline CDR1 and CDR2 sequences are GTSNPN and SVGIG (reference sequence).

The chain joins TRBV7-9 to TRBJ2-3, with D possibly being TRBD2 (5 bases). The CDR3 is made up of 14 amino acids. Trimming shortened V by 5 bases and J by 2 bases, and 11 bases separated the two germline ends. CDR1 and CDR2 (germline): SEHNR, FQNEAQ (reference sequence). For the CDR3, the DNA is TGTGCCAGCAGCCCGGAGGCCCACACAGATACGCAGTATTTT. Amino acids: CASSPEAHTDTQYF.

This clone was observed a few times. The rearrangement joins TRBV30 to TRBJ1-3, with no clear D. The CDR3 totals 15 residues. V lost 3 bases to trimming and J lost 0 bases, with 12 bases between them. CDR1 and CDR2 from the germline V gene are GTSNPN and SVGIG (reference sequence). This chain's CDR3 is CAWSWTENSGNTIYF. For the CDR3, the DNA is TGTGCCTGGAGCTGGACTGAAAACTCTGGAAACACCATATATTTT.

This chain connects TRBV4-2 to TRBJ2-3; perhaps TRBD2 as D (6 bases). The CDR3 runs to 14 residues. The V gene's germline CDR1 is LGHNA and CDR2 YNFKEQ. V lost 0 bases, J lost 7 bases, and 11 bases lay in between. The CDR3, as DNA: TGTGCCAGCAGCCAAGACCTAGCGTTAAATACGCAGTATTTT. This sequence encodes CASSQDLALNTQYF.

The chain links TRBV4-1 to TRBJ2-3, with D possibly being TRBD1 (6 bases). The germline gives CDR1 MGHRA, CDR2 YSYEKL. Trimming pared 1 base from V and 0 bases from J, leaving 8 bases between. There are 15 residues in the CDR3. CDR3 coding DNA: TGCGCCAGCAGCCAAGGGGACATTAGCACAGATACGCAGTATTTT. It specifies CASSQGDISTDTQYF.

V and J are TRBV5-1 and TRBJ2-1; D ambiguous. In germline, CDR1 is SGHRS, CDR2 YFSETQ. The CDR3 has 15 amino acids. The V and J ends lost 0 bases and 0 bases respectively, with 7 bases between them. The CDR3 protein is CASSLGVRSYNEQFF. The DNA for the CDR3 is TGCGCCAGCAGCTTGGGTGTCCGCTCCTACAATGAGCAGTTCTTC.

The chain carries TRBV29-1 and TRBJ1-1; D is unresolved. The germline V gene encodes CDR1 SQVTM and CDR2 ANQGSEA. This CDR3 is 11 amino acids long. Between the trimmed V and J ends, which lost 6 bases and 1 base, there was a span of 6 bases. The CDR3 DNA sequence: TGCAGCGTATATCGGAACACTGAAGCTTTCTTT. Its translation: CSVYRNTEAFF. Supplemented by reference TRBV29-1 and TRBJ1-1, the full variable domain reads SAVISQKPSRDICQRGTSLTIQCQVDSQVTMMFWYRQQPGQSLTLIATANQGSEATYESGFVIDKFPISRPNLTFSTLTVSNMSPEDSSIYLCSVYRNTEAFFGQGTRLTVV.

The genes are TRBV7-9 and TRBJ2-3, with 7 nucleotides matching TRBD2. The CDR3 consists of 15 residues. Germline V gene data show CDR1 as SEHNR and CDR2 as FQNEAQ (reference sequence). The V segment lost 0 bases and the J segment 5 bases; nucleotides outside the gene matches: 5. CDR3 sequence reads: CASSLAGSGVDTQYF. For the CDR3, the DNA is TGTGCCAGCAGCTTAGCAGGAAGCGGGGTAGATACGCAGTATTTT.

The chain recombines TRBV9 with TRBJ1-5; D ambiguous. Germline lookup yields CDR1 SGDLS and CDR2 YYNGEE. The V and J ends lost 3 bases and 1 base respectively, with 11 bases between them. The CDR3 sequence is 15 residues long. CDR3 nucleotides: TGTGCCAGCAGCGCCGGCGGACGAAGCAATCAGCCCCAGCATTTT. Protein product: CASSAGGRSNQPQHF.

V is TRBV20-1 and J is TRBJ2-7; 15 positions match TRBD2. CDR3 length equals 20 residues. The ends lost 3 bases at V and 1 base at J; junction bases unmatched: 16. Per germline, CDR1 DFQATT and CDR2 SNEGSKA (reference sequence). Here the CDR3 DNA reads TGCAGTGCTAGTCTAATTCCGGGACTAGCGGGAGGTGCCTCATCCTACGAGCAGTACTTC. As protein: CSASLIPGLAGGASSYEQYF.

The chain combines TRBV4-1 with TRBJ2-1, with D perhaps matching TRBD2 (6 bases). This CDR3 is 17 amino acids long. Germline CDR1 and CDR2: MGHRA and YSYEKL. Trimming took off 1 base at V and 8 bases at J, with 21 bases between the two ends. This CDR3 is CASSQVAQGGGRDEQFF. DNA for the CDR3: TGCGCCAGCAGCCAAGTGGCTCAGGGAGGCGGAAGGGATGAGCAGTTCTTC.

V and J are TRBV6-5 and TRBJ1-1; 7 nucleotides match TRBD1. Germline V gene lookup returns CDR1 MNHEY and CDR2 SVGAGI. Unmatched junction bases numbered 4, after V lost 6 bases and J lost 0 bases. CDR3 length: 14 residues. The CDR3 here is CASSRTGLNTEAFF. The CDR3 DNA is TGTGCCAGCAGCAGGACAGGATTGAACACTGAAGCTTTCTTT.

The genes are TRBV7-9 and TRBJ2-3, with D tentatively TRBD2 (5 bases). The CDR3 sequence is 15 residues long. Germline loops: CDR1 SEHNR, CDR2 FQNEAQ (reference sequence). V lost 5 bases and J lost 0, with 12 bases in between. The CDR3 region is CASSPSLASTDTQYF. The CDR3 region has the DNA TGTGCCAGCAGCCCCAGTCTAGCTAGCACAGATACGCAGTATTTT. Together with reference TRBV7-9 and TRBJ2-3, the CDR3 gives the full variable domain: DTGVSQNPRHKITKRGQNVTFRCDPISEHNRLYWYRQTLGQGPEFLTYFQNEAQLEKSRLLSDRFSAERPKGSFSTLEIQRTEQGDSAMYLCASSPSLASTDTQYFGPGTRLTVL.

V gene TRBV19 combines with J gene TRBJ1-6; 7 nucleotides align to TRBD1. The germline gives CDR1 LNHDA, CDR2 SQIVND (reference sequence). Trimming cost V 2 bases and J 1 base; bases outside gene matches: 2. The CDR3 has 16 residues. For the CDR3, the DNA is TGTGCCAGTAGTATATCCAGGGGGTCCTATAATTCACCCCTCCACTTT. This sequence encodes CASSISRGSYNSPLHF.

The chain joins TRBV7-3 to TRBJ2-3; D remains ambiguous. The CDR3 is 15 amino acids. V shed 0 bases and J shed 0 bases, with 7 bases lying between them. Germline-derived CDR1 and CDR2 are SGHTA and FQGTGA. The CDR3: CASSLTWQSTDTQYF. CDR3 nucleotide sequence: TGTGCCAGCAGCTTAACGTGGCAAAGCACAGATACGCAGTATTTT.

V gene TRBV6-6 combines with J gene TRBJ2-1; TRBD2 aligns across 10 bases. Germline assignment: CDR1 MNHNY and CDR2 SVGAGI (reference sequence). Trimming took 7 bases from V and 7 from J; bases not matched to a gene: 7. The CDR3 loop spans 14 amino acids. CDR3 nucleotide sequence: TGTGCCAGCACCAAGCGGGAGGGCCATAATGAGCAGTTCTTC. Residues: CASTKREGHNEQFF.

The sample holds one count of this clone. The J gene is TRBJ2-1, the V gene TRBV5-1, with D unclear. In germline, CDR1 is SGHRS, CDR2 YFSETQ. This CDR3 region has 14 residues. V was trimmed by 2 bases and J by 8 bases, leaving 14 bases between them. The CDR3 nucleotides are TGCGCCAGCAGCTTACGGCTAGATCGCTATGAGCAGTTCTTC. Translation: CASSLRLDRYEQFF.

The chain employs TRBV19 and TRBJ2-1; 14 bases align to TRBD2. CDR1 and CDR2 from the germline V gene are LNHDA and SQIVND (reference sequence). J gave up 8 bases and V 6 bases, and 9 bases lay outside the gene matches. This CDR3 region has 16 residues. This chain's CDR3 is CASRGTSGGRSDEQFF. Here the CDR3 DNA reads TGTGCCAGTAGGGGGACTAGCGGGGGCCGCAGCGATGAGCAGTTCTTC. The variable domain in full, completed from reference TRBV19 and TRBJ2-1, reads DGGITQSPKYLFRKEGQNVTLSCEQNLNHDAMYWYRQDPGQGLRLIYYSQIVNDFQKGDIAEGYSVSREKKESFPLTVTSAQKNPTAFYLCASRGTSGGRSDEQFFGPGTRLTVL.

V and J are TRBV27 and TRBJ2-7; weak D call: TRBD2 (6 bases). CDR1 and CDR2 from the germline V gene are MNHEY and SMNVEV (reference sequence). The CDR3 length is 16 residues. V was cut by 0 bases and J by 4 bases, with 16 bases left in between. The DNA of the CDR3 is TGTGCCAGCAGTTTATCAGCGGGTGTCCTTGAGTACGAGCAGTACTTC. This gives the protein CASSLSAGVLEYEQYF.

CDR3 DNA sequence: TGTGCCAGCAGTTCATTAGCGGGAGGGTACACAGATACGCAGTATTTT. This sequence encodes CASSSLAGGYTDTQYF. The chain uses TRBV6-5 and TRBJ2-3, with 11 bases that match TRBD2. CDR1 and CDR2 from the germline V gene are MNHEY and SVGAGI. The CDR3 covers 16 residues. Trimming at V came to 4 bases and at J to 2 bases, leaving 5 bases not matched to a gene.

The chain links TRBV5-1 to TRBJ2-5; the match to TRBD1 covers 9 bases. The V segment lost 0 bases and the J segment 2 bases; nucleotides outside the gene matches: 5. The CDR3 runs 16 residues. In germline, CDR1 is SGHRS, CDR2 YFSETQ. CDR3 DNA sequence: TGCGCCAGCAGCTTGGGAGGGACAGGGCGGCAAGAGACCCAGTACTTC. Translating gives CASSLGGTGRQETQYF.

The chain couples TRBV6-5 to TRBJ1-2, with 10 bases lining up with TRBD1. V shed 7 bases, J shed 10 bases, and the junction held 9 bases outside the gene matches. The CDR3 has 13 residues. Looked up from germline, CDR1 is MNHEY and CDR2 is SVGAGI. The CDR3 DNA reads as TGTGCCAGCACCCGGGACAGGGGAACGGACTACACCTTC. Translating it yields CASTRDRGTDYTF.

The rearrangement joins TRBV28 to TRBJ2-1; 8 bases are a match to TRBD2. Germline V gene sequence: CDR1 MDHEN, CDR2 SYDVKM. Trimming removed 3 bases from V and 7 bases from J; junction bases left unmatched: 14. CDR3 length equals 17 residues. The chain's CDR3 is CASSFYSGTRGGNEQFF. The CDR3 DNA reads as TGTGCCAGCAGTTTTTACTCCGGGACTAGGGGGGGGAATGAGCAGTTCTTC.

This chain joins TRBV10-3 and TRBJ2-7; 10 bases map to TRBD1. V lost 6 bases and J lost 7; bases outside the gene matches: 12. Per germline, CDR1 ENHRY and CDR2 SYGVKD. This CDR3 is built from 15 residues. CDR3 sequence reads: CAISEKTGGLGEQYF. In DNA, the CDR3 is TGTGCCATCAGCGAGAAGACAGGGGGCTTGGGAGAGCAGTACTTC.

This chain links TRBV15 with TRBJ2-1; no firm D call. The CDR3 sequence is 15 residues long. The V end was cut by 0 bases, the J end by 5 bases, with 11 bases between. Per germline, CDR1 LNHNV and CDR2 YYDKDF (reference sequence). The CDR3 is CATSRDPNSNNEQFF. CDR3 coding DNA: TGTGCCACCAGCAGAGATCCGAATTCAAACAATGAGCAGTTCTTC.